This note documents a single T cell receptor (beta chain) sequence. This CDR3 has 14 amino acids. With 3 bases removed from V and 1 base from J, the gap between germline ends came to 10 bases. CDR1 and CDR2 from the germline V gene are MGHDK and SYGVNS. Data came from immunoSEQ multiplex PCR; TCRdb stores just in-frame clones and leaves some out. The table includes roughly 48,000 clones, 90% to 95% detected once. This entry comes from a study of technical replicates of blood from a few donors. The receptor was derived from a human donor in good health. Some clones in this sample may be carry-over from other donors' samples. The rearrangement joins TRBV25-1 to TRBJ2-7, with TRBD1 as a possible D gene (6 bases). Material for sequencing was PBMCs. The CDR3 DNA is TGTGCCAGCAGTGACCCCGGGACATCCTACGAGCAGTACTTC. Protein product: CASSDPGTSYEQYF.